Here is one T cell receptor (beta chain) with its context. The antigen is not known. PCR involved 60 Vbeta and 13 Jbeta primers. The protocol was immunoSEQ multiplex PCR, while the TCRdb copy is restricted to in-frame clones and leaves out a portion. Of about 130,000 clones listed, over 70% are singletons. Trimming removed 2 bases at V and 2 bases at J, with 10 bases between. In germline, CDR1 is SEHNR, CDR2 FQNEAQ (reference sequence). This CDR3 spans 14 amino acids. The source of the sample is a study of cytomegalovirus exposure and HLA in healthy donors. Regarding the study as a whole: Accurate prediction of HLA-A and HLA-B alleles (for most subjects) was reportedly achieved from TCR beta sequences. Presence/absence analyses assumed roughly uniform sequencing depth across donors.

Donors had nominal health at sampling but likely had unrecorded immune exposures. Specimen: PBMCs. The chain employs TRBV7-9 and TRBJ2-7; tentative D call: TRBD2 (6 bases). The sequence was collected from a female donor in good health and CMV-seronegative. As DNA, the CDR3 is TGTGCCAGCAGCTTAAGGGACTGGCCCTACGAGCAGTACTTC. This translates into CASSLRDWPYEQYF.